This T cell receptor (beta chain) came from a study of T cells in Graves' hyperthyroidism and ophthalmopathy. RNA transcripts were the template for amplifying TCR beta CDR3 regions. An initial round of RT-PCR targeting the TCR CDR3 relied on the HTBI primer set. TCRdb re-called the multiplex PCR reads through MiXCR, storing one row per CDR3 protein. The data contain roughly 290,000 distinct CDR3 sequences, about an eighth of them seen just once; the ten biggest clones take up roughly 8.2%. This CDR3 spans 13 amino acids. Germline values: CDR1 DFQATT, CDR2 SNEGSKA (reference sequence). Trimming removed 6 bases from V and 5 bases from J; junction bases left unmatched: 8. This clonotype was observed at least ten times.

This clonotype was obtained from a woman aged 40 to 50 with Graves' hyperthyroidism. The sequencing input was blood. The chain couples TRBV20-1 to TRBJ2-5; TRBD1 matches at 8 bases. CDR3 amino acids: CSAQDRADETQYF. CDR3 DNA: TGCAGTGCCCAGGACAGGGCAGACGAGACCCAGTACTTC.